The T cell receptor beta chain described here comes from a study of T cells after posttransplantation cyclophosphamide. V shed 3 bases and J 6 bases; nucleotides not matched to a gene: 6. Germline V gives CDR1 ENHRY, CDR2 SYGVKD. CDR3 length: 15 residues. This clone was detected a few times. Its specificity is unknown. General study findings and limits: Later post-transplant blood repertoires were often dominated by donor CD8+ memory clones. TRB overlap between skin or GI tissue T cells and blood was limited.

This table comes from immunoSEQ multiplex PCR, and its TCRdb copy is limited to in-frame clones, with some not included. The sample has about 22,000 clones, approximately 87% seen once. A marrow graft followed busulfan-fludarabine conditioning, with cyclophosphamide on days +3 and +4. The chain uses TRBV10-3 and TRBJ1-1; 11 positions agree with TRBD1. This specimen consisted of PBMCs, obtained after allogeneic stem cell transplant with posttransplant cyclophosphamide. The receptor was isolated from a female patient aged 30-39 years who received an allogeneic stem cell transplant from an unrelated donor, was CMV-positive, and had no GVHD. Some T cells may trace back to the graft donor. This CDR3 reads CAISERGQGAAEAFF. The CDR3, as DNA: TGTGCCATCAGTGAAAGAGGACAGGGGGCGGCTGAAGCTTTCTTT.